Shown below are 15 T cell receptor beta chains from a single sample sequenced in a study of T cell responses to AZD1222 COVID-19 vaccine. Method: immunoSEQ multiplex PCR; TCRdb's copy keeps in-frame clones and lacks some. The profile shows 110,000 or so clones, about 86% of them singletons. Material: peripheral blood, obtained on day 0 of AZD1222 vaccination. These receptors were collected from an adult in good health.

The V and J genes are TRBV5-4 and TRBJ2-4, with TRBD2 identical over 8 bases. Trimming removed 4 bases from V and 3 bases from J; junction bases left unmatched: 9. Germline CDR1 reads SGHNT; CDR2 reads YYREEE (reference sequence). The CDR3 contains 16 residues. Here the CDR3 DNA reads TGTGCCAGCAGCGGCGGCACGGGACTAGGCAAAAACATTCAGTACTTC. This encodes CASSGGTGLGKNIQYF.

This clone was found a few times. The chain carries TRBV4-2 and TRBJ1-4; possible D gene TRBD1, 6 bases. V lost 0 bases to trimming and J lost 6 bases, with 8 bases between them. CDR3 size: 14 residues. Germline CDR1 reads LGHNA; CDR2 reads YNFKEQ. This CDR3 is CASSQEQGHEKLFF. The CDR3 DNA is TGTGCCAGCAGCCAAGAGCAGGGGCATGAAAAACTGTTTTTT.

The rearrangement uses TRBV18 and TRBJ2-5; no reliable D call. V was cut by 5 bases and J by 2 bases, with 9 bases left in between. Germline loops: CDR1 KGHSH, CDR2 LQKENI. The CDR3 contains 13 residues. CDR3 sequence: CASSGWDQETQYF. The CDR3 nucleotides read TGTGCCAGCTCAGGATGGGATCAAGAGACCCAGTACTTC.

V usage is TRBV6-2 or TRBV6-3 and J usage is TRBJ2-2; 8 nucleotides match TRBD1. V shed 2 bases and J 2 bases; nucleotides not matched to a gene: 1. The CDR3 is 15 amino acids. CDR1 is MNHEY and CDR2 is SVGEGT in the germline V gene. The CDR3 DNA follows: TGTGCCAGCAGTTACGACAGGGGAAACACCGGGGAGCTGTTTTTT. The encoded protein is CASSYDRGNTGELFF.

This clone showed up just a few times. This rearrangement joins TRBV19 to TRBJ1-1; TRBD1 agrees at 7 bases. Germline trimming cut 5 bases from V and 5 bases from J; bases unmatched to any gene: 8. Germline values: CDR1 LNHDA, CDR2 SQIVND (reference sequence). The length of the CDR3 is 14 residues. The chain's CDR3 is CASSPTQGSTEAFF. The CDR3 DNA sequence: TGTGCCAGTAGTCCTACACAGGGGAGTACTGAAGCTTTCTTT.

The chain combines TRBV14 with TRBJ2-5; no definite D call. The V end was cut by 1 base, the J end by 7 bases, with 13 bases between. This CDR3 has 14 amino acids. CDR1 is SGHDN and CDR2 is FVKESK in the germline V gene. In DNA form, the CDR3 reads TGTGCCAGCAGCCAAGTCAGACGAGACGGGACCCAGTACTTC. Translation: CASSQVRRDGTQYF.

The CDR3, as DNA: TGTGCCAGCAGTTTGGTCAGGTTGGCTGGCTACACCTTC. Translation gives CASSLVRLAGYTF. The chain uses TRBV12-3 or TRBV12-4 and TRBJ1-2; unclear D gene. V was shortened by 3 bases and J by 7 bases, with 12 bases between the two germline ends. CDR3 length: 13 residues.

The chain uses TRBV5-6 and TRBJ1-3; weak D call: TRBD1 (5 bases). This CDR3 region has 16 residues. CDR1 and CDR2 (germline): SGHDT, YYEEEE. V was shortened by 4 bases and J by 4 bases, with 18 bases between the two germline ends. The CDR3 DNA reads as TGTGCCAGCAGCAATAACGTGGGGCTGCCCGGAAACACCATATATTTT. Translation gives CASSNNVGLPGNTIYF.

The genes are TRBV28 and TRBJ1-2; D is undetermined. Deletions cut 5 bases from V and 8 bases from J, with 18 bases between. Germline lookup yields CDR1 MDHEN and CDR2 SYDVKM. The CDR3 totals 14 residues. CDR3 DNA: TGTGCCAGCAGTGAAACACGCCAGGAGGGCGGCTACACCTTC. Amino acids: CASSETRQEGGYTF.

The table lists this clone with a few counts. This sequence joins TRBV5-1 and TRBJ2-1, with 7 bases lining up with TRBD2. Per the germline V gene, CDR1 is SGHRS and CDR2 is YFSETQ. V trimming: 0 bases; J trimming: 0 bases; junction bases outside the gene matches: 3. The length of the CDR3 is 16 residues. CDR3 sequence (DNA): TGCGCCAGCAGCTTGGCGGGAGGTTTCTCCTACAATGAGCAGTTCTTC. This translates into CASSLAGGFSYNEQFF.

The rearrangement joins TRBV11-2 to TRBJ1-1; no clear D. Germline assignment: CDR1 SGHAT and CDR2 FQNNGV. This CDR3 contains 15 residues. V shed 5 bases and J shed 1 base, with 14 bases lying between them. The DNA of the CDR3 is TGTGCCAGCAGCGGAAGGATCAGTGCGAACACTGAAGCTTTCTTT. Its translation is CASSGRISANTEAFF.

As concerns this clone: Other DNA sequences in the sample encode the same CDR3. The V gene is TRBV18, the J gene TRBJ2-3; maybe TRBD2 (5 bases). V was pared by 1 base and J by 5 bases, with 10 bases between. This CDR3 region has 14 residues. CDR1 is KGHSH and CDR2 is LQKENI in the germline V gene. The CDR3 nucleotides are TGTGCCAGCTCACCACTACCCAGCGGAGATACGCAGTATTTT. Its translation is CASSPLPSGDTQYF.

The gene calls are TRBV7-2 and TRBJ2-2, with D tentatively TRBD1 or TRBD2 (6 bases each). The CDR3 loop spans 17 amino acids. Trimming removed 5 bases at V and 6 bases at J, with 22 bases between. The germline V gene has CDR1 SGHTA and CDR2 FQGNSA. The CDR3: CASSHLGGGLDAGELFF. CDR3 bases: TGTGCCAGCAGCCATTTAGGGGGAGGACTCGACGCCGGGGAGCTGTTTTTT.

With respect to this clone: A read error may produce the germline difference seen at one junction end. This chain uses TRBV7-2 with TRBJ2-7; D gene unclear. The V gene's germline CDR1 is SGHTA and CDR2 FQGNSA. This CDR3 spans 18 amino acids. The CDR3: CASSPKGLSGSTSHEQYF. The CDR3 DNA reads TGTGCCAGCAGCCCAAAGGGCCTTAGTGGTAGCACCTCCCACGAGCAGTACTTC.

The gene calls are TRBV19 and TRBJ1-2, with TRBD1 identical over 9 bases. Per germline, CDR1 LNHDA and CDR2 SQIVND (reference sequence). The V and J ends lost 3 bases and 4 bases, in that order; junction bases with no gene match: 6. This CDR3 is 15 amino acids long. CDR3: CASSIPDRGGYGYTF. Here the CDR3 DNA reads TGTGCCAGTAGTATTCCGGACAGGGGTGGCTATGGCTACACCTTC.